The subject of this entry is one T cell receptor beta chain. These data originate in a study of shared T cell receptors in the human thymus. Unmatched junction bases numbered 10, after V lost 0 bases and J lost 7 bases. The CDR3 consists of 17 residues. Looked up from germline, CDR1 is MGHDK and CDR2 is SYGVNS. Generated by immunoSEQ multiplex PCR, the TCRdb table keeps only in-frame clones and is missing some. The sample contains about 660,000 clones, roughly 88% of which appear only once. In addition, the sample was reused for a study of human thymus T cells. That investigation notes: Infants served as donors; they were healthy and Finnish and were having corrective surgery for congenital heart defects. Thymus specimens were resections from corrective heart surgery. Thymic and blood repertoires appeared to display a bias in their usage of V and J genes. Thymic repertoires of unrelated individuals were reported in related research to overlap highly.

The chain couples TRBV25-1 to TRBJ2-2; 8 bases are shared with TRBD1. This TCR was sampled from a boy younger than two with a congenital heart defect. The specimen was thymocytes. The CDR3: CASSEYNGGTGGGELFF. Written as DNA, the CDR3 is TGTGCCAGCAGTGAATATAATGGTGGGACAGGAGGCGGGGAGCTGTTTTTT.